This T cell receptor beta chain was captured in a study of shared clonotypes between healthy human individuals. The germline V gene has CDR1 SGHDN and CDR2 FVKESK. V lost 4 bases to trimming and J lost 4 bases; unmatched junction nucleotides: 10. The CDR3 is 15 amino acids. Clones were sequenced by immunoSEQ multiplex PCR, and TCRdb holds only the in-frame ones, with some missing. The sample lists hundreds of thousands of clones, more than 70% occurring once. Sequencing was performed on memory CD4+ T cells sorted from blood. As for subset: CD45RA-negative fraction. This clonotype was sampled from a woman aged 30 to 39 in good health. The genes are TRBV14 and TRBJ2-7; 7 bases match TRBD2. CDR3 in DNA: TGTGCCAGCAGCCGTAGGCTAGCGGATGGATACGAGCAGTACTTC. Its protein product is CASSRRLADGYEQYF.